This paragraph covers one T cell receptor (beta chain) sequence. The data were taken from a study of T cells after yellow fever vaccination. Study-level information: Preparation of the low-cell-number fractions used SMART-Seq v4 Ultra Low Input.

The CDR3 is 14 residues long. Germline V gene lookup returns CDR1 SGHTS and CDR2 YDEGEE. V lost 7 bases and J lost 5; bases outside the gene matches: 8. As TCR cDNA was made by 5'RACE template switching, a universal primer site and UMIs were added. TCRdb analysed the 5' RACE reads with MiXCR anew, one entry per CDR3 protein. The sample lists about 630,000 distinct CDR3 sequences, approximately 13% occurring once. The TCR comes from a young man who received the YFV17D yellow fever vaccine. The source material was PBMCs, sampled on the day of the yellow fever booster vaccination. The chain links TRBV5-8 to TRBJ2-3, with 9 bases lining up with TRBD2. In nucleotides, the CDR3 is TGTGCCAGCTCCACGGCGGGAGGGTTAGATACGCAGTATTTT. Its protein product is CASSTAGGLDTQYF.